The clone carrying this T cell receptor beta chain has just one count. As yet, its antigen is unknown. The RNA, roughly 0.5 to 1 ug, was put through reverse transcription using random hexamers. The TCR beta CDR3 was amplified by immunoSEQ multiplex PCR across 54 Vbeta, 13 Jbeta. TCRdb ran MiXCR on the immunoSEQ multiplex PCR reads and lists one entry per CDR3 protein. Seen here are about 130,000 distinct CDR3 sequences, over 90% observed once, and the top ten hold approximately 0.29%. Peripheral blood CD8+ and CD4+ T cells were profiled by TCR beta sequencing. TEMRA cells were enriched by FACS, while CD8+ and CD4+ T cells were obtained through a negative isolation that was performed magnetically. This sample stems from a study of CD8 T cells in Susac syndrome. Study findings and constraints: The study recognized that its TCR sequencing and HLA analysis covered a relatively small number of individuals.

The sequence came from a human donor with multiple sclerosis. The specimen sequenced was CD8+ T cells from PBMCs.

The DNA for the CDR3 is TGTGCCAGCAGCTCCCCCGGTACAGGGGCTCTAAAGAACTACGAGCAGTACTTC. Protein sequence: CASSSPGTGALKNYEQYF. The rearrangement uses TRBV7-9 and TRBJ2-7; TRBD1 matches 7 bases. V shed 4 bases, J shed 3 bases, and the junction held 18 bases outside the gene matches. CDR3 size: 18 residues. Germline values: CDR1 SEHNR, CDR2 FQNEAQ (reference sequence).